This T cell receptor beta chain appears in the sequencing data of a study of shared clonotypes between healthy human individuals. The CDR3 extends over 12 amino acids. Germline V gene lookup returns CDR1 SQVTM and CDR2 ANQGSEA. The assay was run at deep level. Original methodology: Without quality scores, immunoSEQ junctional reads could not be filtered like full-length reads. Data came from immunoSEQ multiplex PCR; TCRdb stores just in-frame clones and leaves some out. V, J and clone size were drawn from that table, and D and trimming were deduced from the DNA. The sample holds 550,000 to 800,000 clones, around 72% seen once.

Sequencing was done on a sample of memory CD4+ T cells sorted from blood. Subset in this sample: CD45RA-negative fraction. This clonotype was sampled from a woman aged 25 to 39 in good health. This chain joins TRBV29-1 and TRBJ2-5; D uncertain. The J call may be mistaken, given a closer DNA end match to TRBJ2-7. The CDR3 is CSATENSYEQYF. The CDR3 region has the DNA TGCAGCGCAACCGAGAACTCCTACGAGCAGTACTTC.